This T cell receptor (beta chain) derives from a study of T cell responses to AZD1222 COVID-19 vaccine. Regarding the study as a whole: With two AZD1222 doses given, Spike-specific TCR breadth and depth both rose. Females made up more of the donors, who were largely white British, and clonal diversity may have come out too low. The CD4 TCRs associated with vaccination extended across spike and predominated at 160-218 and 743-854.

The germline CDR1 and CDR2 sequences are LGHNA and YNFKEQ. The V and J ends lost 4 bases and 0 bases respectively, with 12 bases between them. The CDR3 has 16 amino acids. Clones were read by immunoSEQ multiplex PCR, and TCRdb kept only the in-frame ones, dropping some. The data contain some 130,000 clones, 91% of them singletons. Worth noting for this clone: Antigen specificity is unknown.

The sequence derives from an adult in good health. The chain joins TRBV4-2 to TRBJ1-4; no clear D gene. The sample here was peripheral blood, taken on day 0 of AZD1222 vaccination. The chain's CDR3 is CASSPGLLSTNEKLFF. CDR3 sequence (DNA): TGTGCCAGCAGCCCGGGGTTGTTATCAACTAATGAAAAACTGTTTTTT.